The T cell receptor beta chain described here comes from a study of cytomegalovirus exposure and HLA in healthy donors. At the level of the study: Among a few hundred genotyped donors, roughly 80% fell in the Caucasian-associated ancestry cluster. General study points: The listing of 150 to 200 TCR beta chains classed them as cytomegalovirus-associated. HLA alleles were associated with some 17,000 TCR beta sequences in a later analysis at 0.05 false discovery rate.

PCR involved 60 Vbeta and 13 Jbeta primers. Profiled with immunoSEQ multiplex PCR; TCRdb holds only in-frame clones, not every one. The table lists approximately 50,000 clones. Comments on this clone: Its specificity is not known.

After removal of 6 bases from V and 1 base from J, the junction contained 5 bases not matched to a gene. Germline V gives CDR1 SNHLY, CDR2 FYNNEI. This CDR3 spans 16 amino acids. The sequenced material came from PBMCs. The V gene is TRBV2, the J gene TRBJ1-5; 11 nucleotides align to TRBD1. This clonotype was sampled from a female donor in good health and CMV-seronegative. CDR3 sequence reads: CASRTGQGASNQPQHF. As DNA, the CDR3 is TGTGCCAGCAGGACTGGACAGGGGGCGAGCAATCAGCCCCAGCATTTT.